This entry concerns a single T cell receptor (beta chain). Authors' analysis steps: Cell counts per sample came from amplifying reference gene primers. Clones were sequenced by immunoSEQ multiplex PCR, and TCRdb holds only the in-frame ones, with some missing. V and J calls plus clone size are reproduced from that table; the DNA served to infer D and trimming. In the table there are 300,000 or so clones, 80% to 90% of which are singletons. This sample is part of a study of blood T cell repertoires in COVID-19. For the study at large: The cDNA or gDNA used as material had been derived from T cells, B-cell-depleted T cells, or PBMCs.

Germline V CDR1 and CDR2: MNHEY, SVGAGI. The CDR3 totals 15 residues. V lost 2 bases to trimming and J lost 6 bases; unmatched junction nucleotides: 4. Those who participated ranged in age from about 18 to 95 years and resided in approximately 26 US areas. Assignment of participants to cohorts was predicated upon participant-reported clinical history. The sequence was collected from a woman in her thirties or forties with acute COVID-19. The genes are TRBV6-5 and TRBJ1-6, with 7 bases lining up with TRBD1. Specimen: PBMCs or T cells enriched from blood (not recorded which). DNA for the CDR3: TGTGCCAGCAGTTACGGGACAGACCTTAATTCACCCCTCCACTTT. Amino acids: CASSYGTDLNSPLHF.